These T cell receptor beta chains were read from a single sample in a study of cytomegalovirus exposure and HLA in healthy donors. TCRdb's table, derived via immunoSEQ multiplex PCR, lists solely in-frame clones and lacks some. The sample records about 110,000 clones, roughly 70% being singletons. Sequencing was done on a sample of PBMCs. These receptors were taken from a woman in her forties in good health and CMV-seropositive. The CDR3 runs from the conserved cysteine through the conserved F or W. D genes are given only for firm matches. The size entry is marked missing in some rows and otherwise reads once, few, many or a size class.

TRBV6-5	.	TRBJ1-1	TRBD1	CASSSTGAVGFTEAFF	TGTGCCAGCAGTTCTACAGGGGCAGTTGGTTTCACTGAAGCTTTCTTT
TRBV6-1	few	TRBJ1-3	TRBD1	CASSGQEGNTIYF	TGTGCCAGCAGCGGACAGGAGGGAAACACCATATATTTT
TRBV9	.	TRBJ1-1	.	CASSVQGTNTEAFF	TGTGCCAGCAGCGTTCAGGGGACGAACACTGAAGCTTTCTTT
TRBV9	few	TRBJ2-7	.	CASSKGPWDEQYF	TGTGCCAGCAGCAAGGGGCCCTGGGACGAGCAGTACTTC
TRBV30	.	TRBJ2-3	TRBD2	CAWIRAGALWDTQYF	TGTGCCTGGATACGAGCGGGGGCACTTTGGGATACGCAGTATTTT
TRBV7-3	.	TRBJ1-2	TRBD1	CASSQGGGSNYGYTF	TGTGCCAGCAGCCAAGGGGGCGGCTCTAACTATGGCTACACCTTC
TRBV5-4	.	TRBJ1-2	.	CASSLAGGDGYTF	TGTGCCAGCAGCTTGGCCGGAGGGGATGGCTACACCTTC
TRBV9	.	TRBJ2-1	.	CASSVGSYNEQFF	TGTGCCAGCAGCGTAGGTAGTTACAATGAGCAGTTCTTC
TRBV30	few	TRBJ2-1	TRBD1	CAWKDRQGGRFF	TGTGCCTGGAAGGACCGACAGGGGGGAAGGTTCTTC
TRBV5-4	few	TRBJ1-6	TRBD1	CASSPRTGGESPLHF	TGTGCCAGCAGCCCACGGACAGGGGGCGAATCACCCCTCCACTTT
TRBV7-8	few	TRBJ1-5	.	CASSLIGNSNQPQHF	TGTGCCAGCAGCTTAATCGGTAATAGCAATCAGCCCCAGCATTTT
TRBV14	.	TRBJ1-4	.	CASSQDAVNGKLFF	TGTGCCAGCAGCCAAGATGCGGTGAACGGGAAACTGTTTTTT
TRBV15	.	TRBJ1-2	.	CATSRDQGSARGYTF	TGTGCCACCAGCAGAGATCAGGGCTCCGCGAGGGGCTACACCTTC
TRBV6-5	.	TRBJ1-5	TRBD1	CASKRTGATNQPQHF	TGTGCCAGCAAACGGACAGGGGCGACCAATCAGCCCCAGCATTTT
TRBV5-1	once	TRBJ2-7	TRBD1	CASSLAPGQGYEQYF	TGCGCCAGCAGCTTGGCGCCGGGACAGGGCTACGAGCAGTACTTC
TRBV7-9	.	TRBJ2-1	.	CAIQGGRNDEQFF	TGTGCCATCCAGGGGGGAAGAAACGATGAGCAGTTCTTC
TRBV10-3	.	TRBJ1-1	.	CAIKAGGGSNTEAFF	TGTGCCATCAAAGCCGGAGGAGGGTCGAACACTGAAGCTTTCTTT
TRBV5-4	.	TRBJ2-2	.	CASSLGTTNTGELFF	TGTGCCAGCAGCTTGGGGACAACTAACACCGGGGAGCTGTTTTTT
TRBV6-1	few	TRBJ2-3	.	CASSSGLGTDTQYF	TGTGCCAGCTCCAGCGGGCTAGGCACAGATACGCAGTATTTT
TRBV2	.	TRBJ2-3	.	CASSDRLLVTQYF	TGTGCCAGCAGTGACAGGCTCCTTGTTACGCAGTATTTT
TRBV29-1	few	TRBJ1-2	TRBD1	CSDLGQGLYGYTF	TGCAGCGACCTGGGACAGGGTCTCTATGGCTACACCTTC
TRBV5-1	once	TRBJ2-7	.	CASSQGPNSYEQYF	TGCGCCAGCAGCCAGGGGCCTAACTCCTACGAGCAGTACTTC